Included here is one T cell receptor (beta chain) sequence, with context. There is no known antigen for this receptor. There are no base qualities to consult, and no much larger clone falls within one base. After removal of 5 bases from V and 2 bases from J, the junction retains 3 bases not matched to a gene. The CDR3 runs 15 residues from the cysteine to the phenylalanine. The only DNA kept is the CDR3, 45 bases in frame from the first base. Sequences LNHDA (CDR1) and SQIVND (CDR2) are obtained from the germline V gene (reference sequence). This entry is derived from a study of blood T cell repertoires in COVID-19 (dated by TCRdb to 2019 to 2021). Context from the whole study: The collaborator samples originated in the United States, Italy and Spain and spanned the acute and convalescent phases of COVID-19. The material from the prospective study consisted of cDNA or gDNA derived from T cells, B-cell-depleted T cells, or PBMCs. Subjects who had been exposed to COVID-19, were actively infected with it, or had recovered from it provided the deeply sampled blood TCRbeta repertoires that made up the dataset. A freely available public database, intended as a resource for researchers studying the immune response to SARS-CoV-2, is where the repertoires were released. The samples were drawn from the first 160 participants of the ongoing ImmuneRACE study and from more than 1,000 subjects provided by 6 global collaborators. Nearly every sample came with metadata listing a de-identified subject ID, COVID-19 status, age in years and sex. HLA class I and class II types, where available, came from metadata supplied by the sample provider rather than from assay-based typing. Study-wide conclusions, independent of this receptor: How much clinical and demographic metadata was included differed by source and by participant, and the metadata was provided uncurated.

TCRbeta CDR3 regions were amplified from genomic DNA using the immunoSEQ Assay, a bias-controlled multiplex PCR. In the source study's methods: Nucleated cell counts per sample were estimated from amplification of reference gene primers within the assay. To quantify the absolute abundance of each unique TCRbeta CDR3 rearrangement, sequence reads were collapsed and filtered. Productive Simpson clonality was computed per sample as the square root of Simpson's diversity index over productive rearrangements. This immuneACCESS table, as held by TCRdb, lists in-frame sequences with V and J called but not all clones. Of the missing ones, under half trace to an unresolved V gene in checked studies; the others have no known cause. For V, J and clone size, that table is used; D and trimming come from the DNA. The sample includes around 120,000 clones, with over 70% observed a single time. The top ten clones comprise roughly 29% of the sample.

Collaborating institutions collected whole blood in K2EDTA tubes following their own protocols. Collaborator samples were shipped for TCRbeta analysis as frozen whole blood, isolated PBMCs, or DNA extracted from either sample type. Source material: peripheral blood. The TCR was taken from a woman aged 70-85 years with acute or convalescent COVID-19. This sequence uses TRBV19 and TRBJ2-2; TRBD1 fits 9 bases in the junction. The CDR3 protein is CASSWDRANTGELFF. The DNA sequence reads TGTGCCAGTAGTTGGGACAGGGCTAACACCGGGGAGCTGTTTTTT.